Listed below are T cell receptor beta chains from one sample, sequenced in a study of shared clonotypes between healthy human individuals. The table came from immunoSEQ multiplex PCR; TCRdb's copy has only in-frame clones and leaves some out. The sample lists about 1 million clones, 70% to 80% occurring once. Sample: memory CD4+ T cells from PBMCs. Source of these receptors: a man younger than 35 in good health. Some clones in this sample may be carry-over from other donors' samples. The CDR3 runs from the conserved cysteine through the conserved F or W. Fields, in order: V gene, J gene, clone size, D gene, CDR3 protein, CDR3 DNA. A D gene is named only where the DNA matches it firmly. For some rows the clone size is stated as once, few or many, or as a class when expanded; others skip it.

TRBV27	TRBJ2-2	few	-	CASSLSRIAGTNTGELFF	TGTGCCAGCAGTTTATCGAGGATAGCTGGGACCAACACCGGGGAGCTGTTTTTT
TRBV5-1	TRBJ1-5	once	-	CASSPTAGGGNQPQHF	TGCGCCAGCAGCCCGACCGCCGGGGGGGGAAATCAGCCCCAGCATTTT
TRBV5-1	TRBJ2-1	-	TRBD2	CASSLTGLAESEQFF	TGCGCCAGCAGCTTAACCGGACTAGCGGAAAGTGAGCAGTTCTTC
TRBV9	TRBJ2-5	-	-	CASNPAGQETQYF	TGTGCCAGCAACCCTGCGGGCCAAGAGACCCAGTACTTC
TRBV7-2	TRBJ2-7	-	-	CASSLRSGAYEQYF	TGTGCCAGCAGCCTCAGGTCCGGGGCCTACGAGCAGTACTTC
TRBV27	TRBJ2-7	-	-	CASTPEYWRGPYEQYF	TGTGCCAGCACCCCAGAATACTGGAGGGGACCGTACGAGCAGTACTTC
TRBV28	TRBJ2-7	-	-	CASRPGGVNYEQYF	TGTGCCAGCAGACCAGGGGGGGTGAACTACGAGCAGTACTTC
TRBV11-3	TRBJ1-1	once	TRBD1	CASSFRIQGGGTEAFF	TGTGCCAGCAGCTTTCGTATTCAGGGGGGAGGTACTGAAGCTTTCTTT
TRBV28	TRBJ1-6	many	-	CASIRDYNSPLHF	TGTGCCAGCATTCGAGATTATAATTCACCCCTCCACTTT
TRBV18	TRBJ2-5	-	-	CASSPKETQYF	TGTGCCAGCTCACCGAAAGAGACCCAGTACTTC
TRBV5-1	TRBJ2-7	-	-	CASSHGTATYEQYF	TGCGCCAGCAGCCATGGGACGGCAACCTACGAGCAGTACTTC
TRBV11-3	TRBJ2-7	-	TRBD1	CASSQAGTGPYEQYF	TGTGCCAGCAGCCAGGCTGGGACAGGACCCTACGAGCAGTACTTC
TRBV7-3	TRBJ2-4	-	-	CASSPRRGDIQYF	TGTGCCAGCAGCCCGAGGAGGGGGGACATTCAGTACTTC
TRBV15	TRBJ1-2	many	-	CATSRGGTDAYGYTF	TGTGCCACCAGCAGAGGAGGGACGGACGCCTATGGCTACACCTTC
TRBV4-1	TRBJ2-2	-	-	CASRRDTRNTGELFF	TGCGCCAGCAGGCGGGACACCAGAAACACCGGGGAGCTGTTTTTT
TRBV2	TRBJ1-2	-	TRBD1	CASSDNFRDSYGYTF	TGTGCCAGCAGTGACAACTTTAGGGACAGCTATGGCTACACCTTC
TRBV6-5	TRBJ2-7	-	TRBD2	CATQRTSGSGYEQYF	TGTGCCACCCAGCGGACTAGCGGGAGCGGTTACGAGCAGTACTTC
TRBV28	TRBJ2-1	-	TRBD2	CASSFTPPFPAGEIIQLDEQFF	TGTGCCAGCAGTTTCACCCCCCCTTTCCCAGCGGGAGAAATAATACAGCTCGATGAGCAGTTCTTC
TRBV7-9	TRBJ1-1	-	TRBD1	CASSLEQGVGAFF	TGTGCCAGCAGCTTAGAACAGGGGGTAGGGGCTTTCTTT
TRBV28	TRBJ2-1	-	-	CASSSPAASHYNEQFF	TGTGCCAGCAGCTCCCCGGCTGCATCCCACTACAATGAGCAGTTCTTC
TRBV5-4	TRBJ1-1	-	-	CASSLDPNTEAFF	TGTGCCAGCAGCTTGGACCCGAACACTGAAGCTTTCTTT
TRBV19	TRBJ2-7	-	-	CASSINWAGFGGSYEQYF	TGTGCCAGTAGTATAAATTGGGCCGGGTTTGGGGGCTCCTACGAGCAGTACTTC